Listed below are T cell receptor beta chains from one sample, sequenced in a study of blood T cell repertoires in COVID-19. Produced via immunoSEQ multiplex PCR; TCRdb's table is partial and in-frame only. This sample has approximately 100,000 clones, with about 85% found just once. Sequenced material: peripheral blood. The receptors here all came from a human donor in a cohort sampled during active COVID-19. Both conserved end residues are part of each CDR3. A D gene is named only where the DNA matches it firmly. Clone size is not always given. Where it is, it says once, few, many or a class for expanded clones.

TRBJ1-2,-,-,TRBV29-1,TGCAGCGTTGAACCCCGGGGGAACTATGGCTACACCTTC,CSVEPRGNYGYTF
TRBJ2-5,-,-,TRBV9,TGTGCCAGCAGCGTAGAGGACTGGGGGACCCAGTACTTC,CASSVEDWGTQYF
TRBJ1-2,-,-,TRBV6-5,TGTGCCAGCAGGACCGACAGCCCCTCTGGCTACACCTTC,CASRTDSPSGYTF
TRBJ2-3,TRBD1,few,TRBV2,TGTGCCACCCGGGCAGGGGGCGCGAAGGATACGCAGTATTTT,CATRAGGAKDTQYF
TRBJ2-5,-,-,TRBV19,TGTGCCAGTAGTATTAGGGGTATGAAGACCCAGTACTTC,CASSIRGMKTQYF
TRBJ2-7,-,-,TRBV6-2/TRBV6-3,TGTGCCAGCAGCCCCGGGGGTTACGAGCAGTACTTC,CASSPGGYEQYF
TRBJ1-4,-,-,TRBV28,TGTGCCAGCAGTTTCTCCGGGATGGAAAAACTGTTTTTT,CASSFSGMEKLFF
TRBJ1-4,-,-,TRBV4-3,TGCGCCAGCAGCCAAGGGCAGGTGGATGAAAAACTGTTTTTT,CASSQGQVDEKLFF
TRBJ1-3,-,-,TRBV27,TGTGCCAGCAGTTTAGGGGCTTGGGGCTCTGGAAACACCATATATTTT,CASSLGAWGSGNTIYF
TRBJ2-1,-,-,TRBV9,TGTGCCAGCAGCGTAGGTATCTTCAGCAATGAGCAGTTCTTC,CASSVGIFSNEQFF
TRBJ2-5,-,-,TRBV9,TGTGCCAGCAGCGTTACAGGAATCCAAGAGACCCAGTACTTC,CASSVTGIQETQYF
TRBJ2-1,-,-,TRBV6-2/TRBV6-3,TGTGCCAGCAGTTACCAGGGATCGGCGGGGCGGTACAATGAGCAGTTCTTC,CASSYQGSAGRYNEQFF
TRBJ1-5,-,once,TRBV21-1,TGTGCCAGCAGCAAAGTTTCCGAGCGCAATCAGCCCCAGCATTTT,CASSKVSERNQPQHF
TRBJ1-2,TRBD1,once,TRBV5-1,TGCGCCAGCAGTAGACAGGGGCCCGTTAACTATGGCTACACCTTC,CASSRQGPVNYGYTF
TRBJ2-2,TRBD1,-,TRBV9,TGTGCCAGCAGCCCACGACAGGGGCCCTCCACCGGGGAGCTGTTTTTT,CASSPRQGPSTGELFF
TRBJ2-7,-,-,TRBV19,TGTGCCAGTAAGGATCCGGGGTTAGGGGAGCAGTACTTC,CASKDPGLGEQYF
TRBJ1-5,TRBD1,few,TRBV4-1,TGCGCCAGCAGCCAAGATGCACAGGGGGCGGATCAGCCCCAGCATTTT,CASSQDAQGADQPQHF
TRBJ1-6,-,few,TRBV2,TGTGCCAGCAACCAGAATAATTCACCCCTCCACTTT,CASNQNNSPLHF
TRBJ1-2,-,-,TRBV5-6,TGTGCCAGCAGCGAGGGGGAATATGGCTACACCTTC,CASSEGEYGYTF
TRBJ1-6,TRBD1,-,TRBV25-1,TGTGCCAGCAGCCAGGGGGTTTCTTCACCCCTCCACTTT,CASSQGVSSPLHF
TRBJ1-2,TRBD1,once,TRBV6-5,TGTGCCAGCAGGTGGGACAGGGGTGGCTACACCTTC,CASRWDRGGYTF
TRBJ2-3,-,-,TRBV11-1,TGTGACAGCAGCTTCCCCCTGGAGGGTAACACAGATACGCAGTATTTT,CDSSFPLEGNTDTQYF
TRBJ1-2,-,-,TRBV5-1,TGCGCCAGCAGCCCTGGACGGGGGGAAGGCTACACCTTC,CASSPGRGEGYTF
TRBJ2-1,TRBD2,-,TRBV5-1,TGCGCCAGCAGCTTTCCTAGCGGGGGGAGGGATGAGCAGTTCTTC,CASSFPSGGRDEQFF
TRBJ1-1,TRBD1,-,TRBV2,TGTGCCAGCAGTGGGCAGGGGGGCACTGAAGCTTTCTTT,CASSGQGGTEAFF
TRBJ2-3,TRBD1,-,TRBV27,TGTGCCAGCAGAAGGACAGGGAAGAACCCTAGCACAGATACGCAGTATTTT,CASRRTGKNPSTDTQYF
TRBJ1-4,-,-,TRBV7-6,TGTGCCAGCAGCTTACAGGGCGGTTGGGAACTGTTTTTT,CASSLQGGWELFF
TRBJ2-5,-,-,TRBV7-2,TGTGCCAGCAGCTTAGGTATCCTAGTACAAGAGACCCAGTACTTC,CASSLGILVQETQYF
TRBJ2-7,-,once,TRBV5-8,TGTGCCAGCAGCTCCGTGTTCGGTATCTACGAGCAGTACTTC,CASSSVFGIYEQYF
TRBJ1-2,-,once,TRBV13,TGTGCCAGCAGCTACCACGGGGAAGGCTACACCTTC,CASSYHGEGYTF
TRBJ2-1,TRBD2,few,TRBV7-2,TGTGCCAGCAGCCCAAAGACTAGCGGGGGAGAGCAGTTCTTC,CASSPKTSGGEQFF
TRBJ1-1,-,-,TRBV7-8,TGTGCCAGCAGCTTAGAAATTCTCCCCAGGCTCACTGAAGCTTTCTTT,CASSLEILPRLTEAFF
TRBJ2-3,TRBD1,-,TRBV7-8,TGTGCCAGCCGGGACAGAGTCACAGATACGCAGTATTTT,CASRDRVTDTQYF
TRBJ1-1,TRBD1,few,TRBV5-4,TGTGCCAGCAGCTTGGGGGGACAGGGTGGAACTGAAGCTTTCTTT,CASSLGGQGGTEAFF
TRBJ1-5,TRBD1,once,TRBV28,TGTGCCAGCAGCACGGACAGGGGGCAATTCAATCAGCCCCAGCATTTT,CASSTDRGQFNQPQHF
TRBJ2-4,-,-,TRBV15,TGTGCCACCAGCAGAGACAGGGTTGAGAACATTCAGTACTTC,CATSRDRVENIQYF
TRBJ2-5,-,-,TRBV7-2,TGTGCCAGCAGCCTCAGGGGTGGAGAGACCCAGTACTTC,CASSLRGGETQYF
TRBJ1-1,-,-,TRBV7-3,TGTGCCAGCAGCCCCACCCAGGGTTCCACTGAAGCTTTCTTT,CASSPTQGSTEAFF
TRBJ2-7,-,-,TRBV5-1,TGCGCCAGCAGCTTGGCCGGGACATCCTCCTACGAGCAGTACTTC,CASSLAGTSSYEQYF
TRBJ1-1,-,-,TRBV3-1/TRBV3-2,TGTGCCAGCAGCCAATTTAGGGGGGGGAACACTGAAGCTTTCTTT,CASSQFRGGNTEAFF
TRBJ1-2,-,-,TRBV18,TGTGCCAGCTCACCACTACCCAGGGGCCCAGACAACCCTGGCTACACCTTC,CASSPLPRGPDNPGYTF
TRBJ1-2,-,-,TRBV5-1,TGCGCCAGCAGCTTGGCCGGGGAAGACAAAAACTATGGCTACACCTTC,CASSLAGEDKNYGYTF
TRBJ2-7,TRBD1,-,TRBV28,TGTGCCAGCAAAGAGGGGACAGGGGGCGCCGAGCAGTACTTC,CASKEGTGGAEQYF
TRBJ2-7,TRBD1,few,TRBV11-3,TGTGCCAGCAGCCCCGGACAGGGACGAACCTACGAGCAGTACTTC,CASSPGQGRTYEQYF
TRBJ2-4,TRBD1,-,TRBV19,TGTGCCAGTAGTCCAAGGCTCTTACAGGGGGTGAGGGACATTCAGTACTTC,CASSPRLLQGVRDIQYF
TRBJ2-1,-,-,TRBV27,TGTGCCAGCAGTTTACAGGCCCCTACTAGCCCTAGCACCTACAATGAGCAGTTCTTC,CASSLQAPTSPSTYNEQFF
TRBJ2-7,-,-,TRBV30,TGTGCCTGGAACCCCCTCGGGGGACCGGTCTACGAGCAGTACTTC,CAWNPLGGPVYEQYF
TRBJ1-1,-,-,TRBV7-8,TGTGCCAGCAGCTTAGCTACCCAGGGGATGAACACTGAAGCTTTCTTT,CASSLATQGMNTEAFF
TRBJ2-2,TRBD2,-,TRBV5-1,TGCGCCAGCAGCTTCCGTCCTAGCGGGACGAACACCGGGGAGCTGTTTTTT,CASSFRPSGTNTGELFF
TRBJ2-7,-,-,TRBV11-2,TGTGCCAGCAGCCAGACTTCCTACGAGCAGTACTTC,CASSQTSYEQYF
TRBJ2-2,-,few,TRBV7-3,TGTGCCAGCAGCCTAGCTAGGAGTGGAGTCGGCACCGGGGAGCTGTTTTTT,CASSLARSGVGTGELFF
TRBJ1-5,TRBD1,-,TRBV28,TGTGCCAGCACCATACAGGGGGTACTCAATCAGCCCCAGCATTTT,CASTIQGVLNQPQHF
TRBJ1-1,-,-,TRBV3-1/TRBV3-2,TGTGCCAGCAGCTCACAAATGAACACTGAAGCTTTCTTT,CASSSQMNTEAFF
TRBJ2-5,TRBD2,-,TRBV9,TGTGCCAGCAGCGTAGAAAGCGGGGCGGGGCAGACCCAGTACTTC,CASSVESGAGQTQYF
TRBJ2-5,-,-,TRBV9,TGTGCCAGCAGCGTAGATCGGGGGTCGGGAGAGACCCAGTACTTC,CASSVDRGSGETQYF
TRBJ1-1,-,-,TRBV19,TGTGCCAGTAGTCCGGGACACCGAACCACTGAAGCTTTCTTT,CASSPGHRTTEAFF
TRBJ2-1,TRBD2,-,TRBV7-8,TGTGCCAGCATGTCCTGGGGGGAGAGCCGACTAGCGGGGGTTAACGAATTCTTC,CASMSWGESRLAGVNEFF
TRBJ2-2,-,-,TRBV29-1,TGCAGCGTTGACGACTTAAACACCGGGGAGCTGTTTTTT,CSVDDLNTGELFF
TRBJ2-3,-,-,TRBV9,TGTGCCAGCAGCGCAGGAGGAGATACGCAGTATTTT,CASSAGGDTQYF